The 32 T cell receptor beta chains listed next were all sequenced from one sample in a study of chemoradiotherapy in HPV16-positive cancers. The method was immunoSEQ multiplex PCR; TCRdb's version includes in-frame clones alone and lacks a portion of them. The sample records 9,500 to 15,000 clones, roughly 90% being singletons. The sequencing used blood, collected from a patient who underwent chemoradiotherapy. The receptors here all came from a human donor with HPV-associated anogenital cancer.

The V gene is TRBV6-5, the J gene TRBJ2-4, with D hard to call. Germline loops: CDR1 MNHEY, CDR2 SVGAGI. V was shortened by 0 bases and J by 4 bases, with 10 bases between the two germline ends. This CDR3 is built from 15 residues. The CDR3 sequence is CASSYSGLPKNIQYF. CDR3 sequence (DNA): TGTGCCAGCAGTTACTCGGGGTTACCGAAAAACATTCAGTACTTC.

This CDR3 is CASSLGGRTYGYTF. The CDR3 DNA follows: TGCGCCAGCAGCTTGGGGGGCCGTACCTATGGCTACACCTTC. The rearrangement joins TRBV5-1 to TRBJ1-2; possibly TRBD1 for D (5 bases). The V gene's germline CDR1 is SGHRS and CDR2 YFSETQ. Trimming shortened V by 0 bases and J by 4 bases, and 10 bases separated the two germline ends. The CDR3 has 14 amino acids.

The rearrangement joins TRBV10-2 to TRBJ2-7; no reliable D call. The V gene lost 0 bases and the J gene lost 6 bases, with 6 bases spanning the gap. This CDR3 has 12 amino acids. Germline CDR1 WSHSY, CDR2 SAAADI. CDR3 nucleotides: TGCGCCAGCAGTGAGTCCCCCCTCGAGCAGTACTTC. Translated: CASSESPLEQYF.

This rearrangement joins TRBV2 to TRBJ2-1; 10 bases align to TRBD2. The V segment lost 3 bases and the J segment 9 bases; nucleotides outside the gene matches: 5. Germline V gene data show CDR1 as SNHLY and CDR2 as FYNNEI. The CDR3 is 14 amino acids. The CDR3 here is CASSDLVAGGEQFF. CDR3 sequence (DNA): TGTGCCAGCAGTGACCTGGTAGCGGGAGGTGAGCAGTTCTTC.

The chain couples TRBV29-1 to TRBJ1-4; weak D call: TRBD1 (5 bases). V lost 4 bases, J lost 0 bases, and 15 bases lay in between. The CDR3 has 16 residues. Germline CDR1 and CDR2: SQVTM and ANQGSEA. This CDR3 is CSVVSQEDATNEKLFF. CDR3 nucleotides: TGCAGCGTTGTATCACAGGAGGACGCAACTAATGAAAAACTGTTTTTT. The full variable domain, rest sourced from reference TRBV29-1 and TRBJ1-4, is SAVISQKPSRDICQRGTSLTIQCQVDSQVTMMFWYRQQPGQSLTLIATANQGSEATYESGFVIDKFPISRPNLTFSTLTVSNMSPEDSSIYLCSVVSQEDATNEKLFFGSGTQLSVL.

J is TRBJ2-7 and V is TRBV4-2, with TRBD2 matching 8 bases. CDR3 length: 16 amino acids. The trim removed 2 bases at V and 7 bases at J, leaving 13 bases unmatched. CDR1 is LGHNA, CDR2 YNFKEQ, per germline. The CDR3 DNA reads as TGTGCCAGCAGCCAAACGCCCGGGCGGGGGGCAAGGGAGCAGTACTTC. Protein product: CASSQTPGRGAREQYF.

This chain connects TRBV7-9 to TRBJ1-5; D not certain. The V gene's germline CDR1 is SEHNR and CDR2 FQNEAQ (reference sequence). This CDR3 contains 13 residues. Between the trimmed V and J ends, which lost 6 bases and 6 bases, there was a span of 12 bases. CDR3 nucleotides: TGTGCCAGCAGTCGAGAGGTATCTCAGCCCCAGCATTTT. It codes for CASSREVSQPQHF.

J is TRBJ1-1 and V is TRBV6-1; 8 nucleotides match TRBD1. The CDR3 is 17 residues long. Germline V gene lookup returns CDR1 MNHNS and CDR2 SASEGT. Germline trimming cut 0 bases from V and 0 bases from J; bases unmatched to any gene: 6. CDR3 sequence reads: CASSEAIGQGMNTEAFF. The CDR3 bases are TGTGCCAGCAGTGAAGCGATCGGACAGGGAATGAACACTGAAGCTTTCTTT.

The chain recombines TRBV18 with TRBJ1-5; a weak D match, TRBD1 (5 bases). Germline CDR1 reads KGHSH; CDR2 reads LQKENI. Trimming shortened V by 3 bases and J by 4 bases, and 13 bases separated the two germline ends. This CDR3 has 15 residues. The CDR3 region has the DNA TGTGCCAGCTCACCGGCGGGAGGGGATAATCAGCCCCAGCATTTT. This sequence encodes CASSPAGGDNQPQHF.

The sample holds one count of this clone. The CDR3 DNA is TGTGCCAGCAGTCCAAGGAGGAACACTGAAGCTTTCTTT. Its translation is CASSPRRNTEAFF. V is TRBV7-3 and J is TRBJ1-1, with D unresolved. V was pared by 6 bases and J by 1 base, with 9 bases between. The CDR3 totals 13 residues. The germline V gene encodes CDR1 SGHTA and CDR2 FQGTGA.

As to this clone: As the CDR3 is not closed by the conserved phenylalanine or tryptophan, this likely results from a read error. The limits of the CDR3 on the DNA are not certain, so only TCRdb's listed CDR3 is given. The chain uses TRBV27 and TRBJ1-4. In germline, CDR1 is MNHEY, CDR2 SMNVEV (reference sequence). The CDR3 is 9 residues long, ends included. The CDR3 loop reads CASSVETGE.

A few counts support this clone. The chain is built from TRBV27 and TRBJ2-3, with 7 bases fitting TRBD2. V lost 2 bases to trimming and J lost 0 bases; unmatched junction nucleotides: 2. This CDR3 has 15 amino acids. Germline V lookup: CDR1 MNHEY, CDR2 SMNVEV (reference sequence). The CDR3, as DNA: TGTGCCAGCAGTTTAGCGGGAGCTAGCACAGATACGCAGTATTTT. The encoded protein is CASSLAGASTDTQYF.

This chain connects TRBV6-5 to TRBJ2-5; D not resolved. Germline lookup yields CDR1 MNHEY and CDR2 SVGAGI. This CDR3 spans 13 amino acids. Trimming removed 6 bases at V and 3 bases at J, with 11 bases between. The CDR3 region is CASRPTDEETQYF. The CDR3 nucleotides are TGTGCCAGCAGACCTACAGACGAAGAGACCCAGTACTTC.

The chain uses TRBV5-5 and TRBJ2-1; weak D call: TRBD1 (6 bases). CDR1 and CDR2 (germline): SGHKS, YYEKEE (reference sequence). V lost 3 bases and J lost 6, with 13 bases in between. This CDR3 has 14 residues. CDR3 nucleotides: TGTGCCAGCAGCTATACAGGGTTCGGCAATGAGCAGTTCTTC. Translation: CASSYTGFGNEQFF.

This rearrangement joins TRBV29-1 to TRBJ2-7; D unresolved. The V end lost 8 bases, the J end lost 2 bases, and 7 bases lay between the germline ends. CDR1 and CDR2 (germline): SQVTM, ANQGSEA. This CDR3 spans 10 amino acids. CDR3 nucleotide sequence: TGCAGCCTCCTAGCCTACGAGCAGTACTTC. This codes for CSLLAYEQYF.

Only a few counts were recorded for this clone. The CDR3 here is CASRGQGTYEQYF. The CDR3 DNA sequence: TGTGCCAGCAGGGGACAGGGGACGTACGAGCAGTACTTC. This chain connects TRBV7-9 to TRBJ2-7, with 10 bases fitting TRBD1. The junction had 3 bases not matched to a gene; V was cut back by 6 bases and J by 4 bases. CDR3 length equals 13 residues. CDR1 and CDR2 (germline): SEHNR, FQNEAQ (reference sequence).

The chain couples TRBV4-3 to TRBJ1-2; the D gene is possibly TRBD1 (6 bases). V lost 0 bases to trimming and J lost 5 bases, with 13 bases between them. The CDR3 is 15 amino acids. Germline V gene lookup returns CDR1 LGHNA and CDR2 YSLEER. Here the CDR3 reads CASSQELQGLYGYTF. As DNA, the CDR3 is TGCGCCAGCAGCCAAGAACTCCAGGGGCTTTATGGCTACACCTTC.

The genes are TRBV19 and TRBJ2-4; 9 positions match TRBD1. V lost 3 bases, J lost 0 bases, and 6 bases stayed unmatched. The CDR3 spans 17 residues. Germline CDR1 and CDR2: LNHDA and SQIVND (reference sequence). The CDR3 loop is CASSMGRQGVAKNIQYF. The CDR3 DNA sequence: TGTGCCAGTAGTATGGGGCGACAGGGGGTAGCCAAAAACATTCAGTACTTC.

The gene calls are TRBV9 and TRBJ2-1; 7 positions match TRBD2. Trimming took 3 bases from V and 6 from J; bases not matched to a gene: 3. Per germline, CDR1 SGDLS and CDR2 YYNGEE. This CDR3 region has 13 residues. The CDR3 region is CASSEGGTNEQFF. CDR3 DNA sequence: TGTGCCAGCAGCGAGGGAGGGACCAATGAGCAGTTCTTC. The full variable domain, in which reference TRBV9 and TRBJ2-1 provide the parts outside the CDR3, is DSGVTQTPKHLITATGQRVTLRCSPRSGDLSVYWYQQSLDQGLQFLIQYYNGEERAKGNILERFSAQQFPDLHSELNLSSLELGDSALYFCASSEGGTNEQFFGPGTRLTVL.

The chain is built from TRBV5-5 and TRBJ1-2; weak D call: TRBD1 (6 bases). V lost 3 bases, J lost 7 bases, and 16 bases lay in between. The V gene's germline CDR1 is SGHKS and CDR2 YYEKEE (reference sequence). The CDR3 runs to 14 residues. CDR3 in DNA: TGTGCCAGCAGCTCTACAGGGATGCTGTCTGGCTACACCTTC. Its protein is CASSSTGMLSGYTF.

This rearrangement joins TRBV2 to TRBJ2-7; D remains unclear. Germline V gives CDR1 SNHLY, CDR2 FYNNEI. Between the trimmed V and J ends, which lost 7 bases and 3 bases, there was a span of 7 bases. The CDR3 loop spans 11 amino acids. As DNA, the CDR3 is TGTGCCAGCACGGCAAACTACGAGCAGTACTTC. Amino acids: CASTANYEQYF.

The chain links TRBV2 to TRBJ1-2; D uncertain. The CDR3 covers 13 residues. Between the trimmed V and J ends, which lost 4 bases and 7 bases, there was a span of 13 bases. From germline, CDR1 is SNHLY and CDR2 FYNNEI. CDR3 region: CASSGRALRGYTF. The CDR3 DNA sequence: TGTGCCAGCAGTGGTAGGGCTTTACGTGGCTACACCTTC.

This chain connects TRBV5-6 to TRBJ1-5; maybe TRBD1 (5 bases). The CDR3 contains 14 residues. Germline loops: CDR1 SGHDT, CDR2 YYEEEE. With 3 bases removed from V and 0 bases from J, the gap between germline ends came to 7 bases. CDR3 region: CASSWGPSNQPQHF. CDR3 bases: TGTGCCAGCAGCTGGGGACCTAGCAATCAGCCCCAGCATTTT.

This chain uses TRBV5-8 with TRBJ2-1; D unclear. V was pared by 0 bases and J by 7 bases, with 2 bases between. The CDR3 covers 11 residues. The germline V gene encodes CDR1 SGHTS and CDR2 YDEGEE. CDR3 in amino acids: CASSLGNEQFF. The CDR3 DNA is TGTGCCAGCAGCTTGGGGAATGAGCAGTTCTTC. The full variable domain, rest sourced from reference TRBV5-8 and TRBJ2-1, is EAGVTQSPTHLIKTRGQQATLRCSPISGHTSVYWYQQALGLGLQFLLWYDEGEERNRGNFPPRFSGRQFPNYSSELNVNALELEDSALYLCASSLGNEQFFGPGTRLTVL.

This chain's CDR3 is CASGLVLGRDSHNEQFF. As DNA, the CDR3 is TGTGCTAGTGGTTTGGTTTTGGGCCGGGACAGTCACAATGAGCAGTTCTTC. The rearrangement uses TRBV12-5 and TRBJ2-1; 7 bases are a match to TRBD1. With V trimmed by 0 bases and J by 5 bases, 10 bases remained unmatched. Germline values: CDR1 LGHNT, CDR2 FRNRAP. The CDR3 is 17 residues long.

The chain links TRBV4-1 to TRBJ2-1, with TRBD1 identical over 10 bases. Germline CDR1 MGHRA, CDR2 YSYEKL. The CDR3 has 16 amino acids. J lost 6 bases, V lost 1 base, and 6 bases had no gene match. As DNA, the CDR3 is TGCGCCAGCAGCCAAGGCCGGGACAGGGGTTTCAATGAGCAGTTCTTC. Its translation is CASSQGRDRGFNEQFF.

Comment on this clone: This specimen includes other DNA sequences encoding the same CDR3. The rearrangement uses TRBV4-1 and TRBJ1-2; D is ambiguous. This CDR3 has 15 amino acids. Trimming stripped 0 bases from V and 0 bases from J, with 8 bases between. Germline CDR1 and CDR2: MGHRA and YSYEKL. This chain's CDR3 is CASSQDPGPNYGYTF. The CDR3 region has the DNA TGCGCCAGCAGCCAAGACCCCGGGCCTAACTATGGCTACACCTTC.

CDR3 bases: TGTGCCAGCAGCCCCATCGGGACAGAGGGAAAAACTAACTATGGCTACACCTTC. Its protein product is CASSPIGTEGKTNYGYTF. V gene TRBV14 combines with J gene TRBJ1-2; TRBD1 matches 7 bases. Trimming took 4 bases from V and 0 from J; bases not matched to a gene: 14. The CDR3 totals 18 residues. The germline CDR1 and CDR2 sequences are SGHDN and FVKESK.

The CDR3 sequence: CASSSDLTSLYEQYF. DNA of the CDR3: TGTGCCAGCAGCTCCGACCTGACTAGTCTCTACGAGCAGTACTTC. V usage is TRBV7-2 and J usage is TRBJ2-7; D is possibly TRBD2 (6 bases). The CDR3 spans 15 residues. The V gene lost 4 bases and the J gene lost 3 bases, with 16 bases spanning the gap. The germline gives CDR1 SGHTA, CDR2 FQGNSA.

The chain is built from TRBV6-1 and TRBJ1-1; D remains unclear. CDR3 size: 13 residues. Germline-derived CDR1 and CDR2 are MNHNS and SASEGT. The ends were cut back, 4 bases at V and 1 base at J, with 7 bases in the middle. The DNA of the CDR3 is TGTGCCAGCAGTGTTGGGGAGAACACTGAAGCTTTCTTT. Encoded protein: CASSVGENTEAFF.

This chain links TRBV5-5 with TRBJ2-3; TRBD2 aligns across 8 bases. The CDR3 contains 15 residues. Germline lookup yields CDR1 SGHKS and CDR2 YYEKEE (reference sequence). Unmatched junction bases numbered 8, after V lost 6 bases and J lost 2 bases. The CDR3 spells CASTTGGQFTDTQYF. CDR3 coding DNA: TGTGCCAGCACCACGGGGGGGCAGTTCACAGATACGCAGTATTTT.

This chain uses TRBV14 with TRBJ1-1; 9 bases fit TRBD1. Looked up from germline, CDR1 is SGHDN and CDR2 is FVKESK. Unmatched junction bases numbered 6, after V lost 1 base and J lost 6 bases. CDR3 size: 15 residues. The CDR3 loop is CASSQVGQGPAEAFF. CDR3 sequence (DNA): TGTGCCAGCAGCCAAGTTGGACAGGGGCCTGCTGAAGCTTTCTTT.